The 21 T cell receptor beta chains below all came from one sample that was sequenced in a study of radiotherapy plus CTLA-4 blockade in lung cancer. Sequencing used immunoSEQ multiplex PCR; TCRdb keeps in-frame clones, though not all of them. The table shows 65,000 to 100,000 clones, with roughly four fifths occurring only once. The material sequenced was peripheral blood, taken from a patient treated with radiotherapy plus ipilimumab. Source of these receptors: a human donor with non-small cell lung cancer who had stable disease on radiotherapy plus ipilimumab.

The gene calls are TRBV6-5 and TRBJ1-2; a weak D match, TRBD1 (5 bases). The V and J ends lost 6 bases and 7 bases respectively, with 15 bases between them. The V gene's germline CDR1 is MNHEY and CDR2 SVGAGI. This CDR3 comprises 13 residues. CDR3 sequence (DNA): TGTGCCAGCAGACCTTGGACACCCTCTGGCTACACCTTC. This codes for CASRPWTPSGYTF.

V is TRBV7-6 and J is TRBJ2-7, with D maybe TRBD2 (6 bases). Germline-derived CDR1 and CDR2 are SGHVS and FNYEAQ. The CDR3 length is 13 residues. Trimming shortened V by 5 bases and J by 2 bases, and 10 bases separated the two germline ends. The CDR3 nucleotides are TGTGCCAGCAGCCCACGCGGGGCCTACGAGCAGTACTTC. This codes for CASSPRGAYEQYF.

The chain has TRBV7-8 and TRBJ1-4, with D tentatively TRBD1 (6 bases). The V and J ends lost 5 bases and 7 bases respectively, with 17 bases between them. The CDR3 contains 15 residues. In germline, CDR1 is SGHVS, CDR2 FQNEAQ. The CDR3, as DNA: TGTGCCAGCAGCCTAAACAGGGCAACAGCTGAAAAACTGTTTTTT. Residues: CASSLNRATAEKLFF.

This clone was observed once. The chain links TRBV6-4 to TRBJ2-5, with no clear D. The CDR3 length is 12 residues. Per the germline V gene, CDR1 is MRHNA and CDR2 is SNTAGT. V dropped 8 bases and J dropped 5 bases, with 12 bases sitting between them. The CDR3 sequence is CASPPTPETQYF. In DNA, the CDR3 is TGTGCCAGCCCCCCGACCCCGGAGACCCAGTACTTC.

V and J are TRBV5-4 and TRBJ2-7, with 11 bases aligning to TRBD2. Germline trimming cut 0 bases from V and 3 bases from J; bases unmatched to any gene: 2. The CDR3 consists of 15 residues. The germline gives CDR1 SGHNT, CDR2 YYREEE (reference sequence). CDR3 DNA sequence: TGTGCCAGCAGCTTGGGGCTAGCGGGGGGCTACGAGCAGTACTTC. It translates to CASSLGLAGGYEQYF.

The gene calls are TRBV7-6 and TRBJ2-5; no definite D call. Trimming shortened V by 1 base and J by 1 base, and 10 bases separated the two germline ends. The CDR3 totals 15 residues. CDR1 and CDR2 from the germline V gene are SGHVS and FNYEAQ. CDR3 region: CASSLEGPGQETQYF. The CDR3 region has the DNA TGTGCCAGCAGCTTAGAAGGGCCAGGCCAAGAGACCCAGTACTTC.

This rearrangement joins TRBV5-1 to TRBJ2-7, with TRBD1 identical over 7 bases. CDR1 is SGHRS and CDR2 is YFSETQ in the germline V gene. The CDR3 contains 14 residues. V dropped 4 bases and J dropped 1; count of bases not matched to a gene: 5. The CDR3 DNA reads TGCGCCAGCAGCCCGGACAGGATATCCTACGAGCAGTACTTC. Translation gives CASSPDRISYEQYF. Full variable domain (outside the CDR3, taken from reference TRBV5-1 and TRBJ2-7): KAGVTQTPRYLIKTRGQQVTLSCSPISGHRSVSWYQQTPGQGLQFLFEYFSETQRNKGNFPGRFSGRQFSNSRSEMNVSTLELGDSALYLCASSPDRISYEQYFGPGTRLTVT.

A word on this clone: The sample contains more than one DNA sequence encoding this CDR3. The V and J genes are TRBV7-3 and TRBJ2-3; D is undetermined. The CDR3 spans 13 residues. Germline V gives CDR1 SGHTA, CDR2 FQGTGA. Trimming took off 1 base at V and 3 bases at J, with 5 bases between the two ends. The CDR3 coding sequence is TGTGCCAGCAGCTTAATCGCAACAGATACGCAGTATTTT. This sequence encodes CASSLIATDTQYF.

The chain couples TRBV7-6 to TRBJ2-1; 11 positions match TRBD2. V gave up 5 bases and J gave up 6 bases; unmatched junction bases: 12. CDR3 length: 17 residues. The V gene's germline CDR1 is SGHVS and CDR2 FNYEAQ. The CDR3 spells CASSPRTLAGGGNEQFF. CDR3 bases: TGTGCCAGCAGCCCACGAACGCTAGCGGGAGGAGGCAATGAGCAGTTCTTC.

The rearrangement joins TRBV5-1 to TRBJ2-5; D gene unclear. Trimming cost V 5 bases and J 1 base, with 12 bases left between them. This CDR3 has 14 amino acids. Germline assignment: CDR1 SGHRS and CDR2 YFSETQ. This CDR3 reads CASRPRQGQETQYF. CDR3 DNA: TGCGCCAGCAGACCAAGACAAGGCCAAGAGACCCAGTACTTC.

The chain combines TRBV21-1 with TRBJ2-7; the table's D call TRBD1 went unverified against the DNA. TRBV21-1 is termed a pseudogene. The CDR3 consists of 15 residues. The CDR3 bases are TGTGCCAGCAGCAAAGCTTGGACAGGGCTGTACGAGCAGTACTTC. The encoded protein is CASSKAWTGLYEQYF.

The rearrangement uses TRBV25-1 and TRBJ2-7; D perhaps matches TRBD1 (6 bases). The CDR3 spans 15 residues. Germline V CDR1 and CDR2: MGHDK, SYGVNS. The ends were cut back, 3 bases at V and 0 bases at J, with 12 bases in the middle. CDR3 in amino acids: CASSDWDKSSYEQYF. In DNA, the CDR3 is TGTGCCAGCAGTGATTGGGACAAGAGCTCCTACGAGCAGTACTTC.

The rearrangement links TRBV2 to TRBJ2-3, with 10 positions matching TRBD2. J gave up 0 bases and V 2 bases, and 2 bases lay outside the gene matches. The V gene's germline CDR1 is SNHLY and CDR2 FYNNEI. The CDR3 is 16 amino acids. The CDR3: CASSEIAGGSTDTQYF. DNA for the CDR3: TGTGCCAGCAGTGAAATAGCGGGGGGCAGCACAGATACGCAGTATTTT.

This clone has a handful of counts. The chain recombines TRBV7-5 with TRBJ2-1; the table's D call, TRBD2, has no DNA check behind it. TRBV7-5 is deemed a pseudogene. The length of the CDR3 is 14 residues. This CDR3 reads CVRSLAGLHNEQFF. In DNA form, the CDR3 reads TGTGTCAGAAGCTTAGCGGGACTGCACAATGAGCAGTTCTTC.

The gene calls are TRBV21-1 and TRBJ2-7; the table's D call of TRBD1 was not tested on the DNA. TRBV21-1 represents a pseudogene. The CDR3 runs 13 residues. CDR3: CAPSLGQGYEQYF. CDR3 bases: TGTGCCCCTAGTCTGGGACAGGGTTACGAGCAGTACTTC.

The chain carries TRBV7-9 and TRBJ1-4, with no clear D. This CDR3 spans 12 amino acids. Trimming pared 4 bases from V and 8 bases from J, leaving 8 bases between. Germline lookup yields CDR1 SEHNR and CDR2 FQNEAQ (reference sequence). CDR3: CASSSAPEKLFF. The CDR3 DNA reads as TGTGCCAGCAGCTCAGCGCCCGAAAAACTGTTTTTT.

CDR3 region: CARTPNSPLHF. The DNA of the CDR3 is TGTGCCAGAACCCCCAATTCACCCCTCCACTTT. The chain couples TRBV6-1 to TRBJ1-6; no clear D. Germline loops: CDR1 MNHNS, CDR2 SASEGT. The CDR3 extends over 11 amino acids. Trimming stripped 9 bases from V and 7 bases from J, with 7 bases between.

The genes are TRBV29-1 and TRBJ1-3; TRBD1 is a possible D gene (5 bases). The CDR3 has 13 amino acids. The V end was cut by 7 bases, the J end by 0 bases, with 10 bases between. CDR1 SQVTM and CDR2 ANQGSEA come from the germline V gene. CDR3 amino acids: CSASTDSGNTIYF. The CDR3 nucleotides read TGCAGCGCTTCGACAGACTCTGGAAACACCATATATTTT.

V usage is TRBV6-6 and J usage is TRBJ2-2; tentatively, D is TRBD1 (5 bases). CDR1 and CDR2 from the germline V gene are MNHNY and SVGAGI (reference sequence). Trimming cost V 0 bases and J 5 bases, with 7 bases left between them. This CDR3 region has 14 residues. In DNA form, the CDR3 reads TGTGCCAGCAGTTACTCCCAGGGTACCGGGGAGCTGTTTTTT. Its protein is CASSYSQGTGELFF.

The CDR3 region is CASSPGTTKTQYF. For the CDR3, the DNA is TGTGCCAGCAGCCCCGGGACTACGAAGACCCAGTACTTC. This rearrangement joins TRBV7-3 to TRBJ2-5; the match to TRBD2 covers 7 bases. CDR3 length equals 13 residues. Germline loops: CDR1 SGHTA, CDR2 FQGTGA. V shed 5 bases and J 6 bases; nucleotides not matched to a gene: 6.

The J gene is TRBJ2-7, the V gene TRBV9, with D hard to call. V was trimmed by 0 bases and J by 5 bases, leaving 9 bases between them. Per the germline V gene, CDR1 is SGDLS and CDR2 is YYNGEE. This CDR3 is 13 amino acids long. The CDR3 DNA follows: TGTGCCAGCAGCGTAGGCCCCCCAGACGAGCAGTACTTC. Its protein product is CASSVGPPDEQYF.